A single sample gave rise to the 17 T cell receptor beta chains below, sequenced in a study of beta chain features in type 1 diabetes. Expressed TCRB transcripts were sequenced because the isolated RNA had all been reverse transcribed beforehand. Only in-frame clones appear in the TCRdb table, and some are missing; sequencing was by immunoSEQ multiplex PCR. The sample has about 450,000 clones; more than 9.5% are singletons. Sequences were obtained from naive CD4+ T cells from blood. These receptors all stem from a woman aged 18-29 years in good health.

The table lists this clone with a few counts. The chain links TRBV4-1 to TRBJ2-5; D tentatively reads TRBD1 or TRBD2 (6 bases each). The CDR3 length is 15 residues. In germline, CDR1 is MGHRA, CDR2 YSYEKL. The V gene lost 4 bases and the J gene lost 5 bases, with 17 bases spanning the gap. The CDR3 region is CASSLSGAAQETQYF. DNA of the CDR3: TGCGCCAGCAGCCTGTCGGGGGCAGCCCAGGAGACCCAGTACTTC.

This clone was observed a handful of times. An end of the junction differs from the germline gene, which may be a read error. J is TRBJ1-2 and V is TRBV4-3, with a possible D match to TRBD1 (5 bases). Germline-derived CDR1 and CDR2 are LGHNA and YSLEER. CDR3 length equals 14 residues. In nucleotides, the CDR3 is TGCTCCAGCAGCCAAGCGTGGCAGGGACGTGGCTACACCTTC. Protein: CSSSQAWQGRGYTF.

This clone was detected only a few times. The CDR3 spells CASSYRTGSGYTF. The CDR3 DNA sequence: TGTGCCAGCAGCTACCGGACAGGATCTGGCTACACCTTC. This sequence joins TRBV7-2 and TRBJ1-2; 7 nucleotides match TRBD1. The CDR3 is 13 residues long. Trimming took 4 bases from V and 7 from J; bases not matched to a gene: 6. Germline CDR1 SGHTA, CDR2 FQGNSA.

The chain carries TRBV12-5 and TRBJ1-2; D is unclear. With 4 bases removed from V and 3 bases from J, the gap between germline ends came to 6 bases. The CDR3 has 12 amino acids. Germline V CDR1 and CDR2: LGHNT, FRNRAP. CDR3 coding DNA: TGTGCTAGTGGTTCGGTCTACTATGGCTACACCTTC. Its protein product is CASGSVYYGYTF.

This rearrangement joins TRBV10-3 to TRBJ1-1, with 7 bases that match TRBD1. J lost 4 bases, V lost 8 bases, and 1 base had no gene match. The CDR3 spans 11 residues. Germline CDR1 and CDR2: ENHRY and SYGVKD. CDR3: CAISGGTEAFF. CDR3 in DNA: TGTGCCATCTCAGGGGGCACTGAAGCTTTCTTT.

The chain is built from TRBV6-1 and TRBJ2-7; D not certain. In germline, CDR1 is MNHNS, CDR2 SASEGT. V lost 3 bases and J 2 bases, leaving 8 bases between the germline ends. This CDR3 has 13 residues. The CDR3 protein is CASSEGIPYEQYV. CDR3 DNA: TGTGCCAGCAGTGAGGGTATCCCCTACGAGCAGTACGTC.

This sequence joins TRBV2 and TRBJ2-1; 10 bases line up with TRBD2. Germline V gene sequence: CDR1 SNHLY, CDR2 FYNNEI. This CDR3 has 15 amino acids. Trimming at V came to 5 bases and at J to 5 bases, leaving 6 bases not matched to a gene. CDR3 region: CASSPLAGANNEQFF. The DNA for the CDR3 is TGTGCCAGCAGTCCCCTAGCGGGGGCCAACAATGAGCAGTTCTTC.

The chain employs TRBV7-9 and TRBJ2-7; possibly TRBD2 for D (6 bases). The germline V gene has CDR1 SEHNR and CDR2 FQNEAQ (reference sequence). Trimming removed 2 bases from V and 13 bases from J, with 15 bases in between. The CDR3 has 12 amino acids. Here the CDR3 DNA reads TGTGCCAGCAGCTTAACGGAGGGAAACCGCTACTTC. It codes for CASSLTEGNRYF.

The V call is TRBV5-1, the J call TRBJ2-5; D ambiguous. V was cut by 0 bases and J by 1 base, with 7 bases left in between. The CDR3 spans 14 residues. Germline V lookup: CDR1 SGHRS, CDR2 YFSETQ. CDR3: CASSLEWPQETQYF. Here the CDR3 DNA reads TGCGCCAGCAGCTTGGAATGGCCCCAAGAGACCCAGTACTTC.

The rearrangement links TRBV7-2 to TRBJ1-6; D gene ambiguous. CDR3 size: 12 residues. Germline V lookup: CDR1 SGHTA, CDR2 FQGNSA. The ends were cut back, 6 bases at V and 9 bases at J, with 9 bases in the middle. In DNA, the CDR3 is TGTGCCAGCAGGAGGGAGGTTTCACCCCTCCACTTT. Translated, it gives CASRREVSPLHF. The entire variable domain, with the rest obtained from reference TRBV7-2 and TRBJ1-6, is as follows: GAGVSQSPSNKVTEKGKDVELRCDPISGHTALYWYRQSLGQGLEFLIYFQGNSAPDKSGLPSDRFSAERTGGSVSTLTIQRTQQEDSAVYLCASRREVSPLHFGNGTRLTVT.

This chain links TRBV11-2 with TRBJ1-2; D not certain. Deletions cut 6 bases from V and 1 base from J, with 15 bases between. Germline loops: CDR1 SGHAT, CDR2 FQNNGV. This CDR3 is built from 15 residues. The CDR3 coding sequence is TGTGCCAGCAGACCGAGCCTCGACCTTAACTATGGCTACACCTTC. Translation: CASRPSLDLNYGYTF.

In this sample, this clone turned up a few times. The chain's CDR3 is CASGLTGFGYTF. The CDR3 DNA is TGTGCTAGTGGTTTGACAGGCTTCGGCTACACCTTC. The chain is built from TRBV12-5 and TRBJ1-2, with D possibly being TRBD1 (5 bases). This CDR3 spans 12 amino acids. Germline CDR1 and CDR2: LGHNT and FRNRAP. V was cut by 2 bases and J by 8 bases, with 9 bases left in between.

This clone was observed a few times. The chain carries TRBV7-2 and TRBJ2-3; TRBD1 matches 9 bases. Per germline, CDR1 SGHTA and CDR2 FQGNSA. The CDR3 runs to 14 residues. With 5 bases clipped from V and 4 bases from J, the junction kept 4 bases outside the gene matches. DNA for the CDR3: TGTGCCAGCAGCCCCCGGACAGGGGCAGATACGCAGTATTTT. The encoded protein is CASSPRTGADTQYF.

This clone has a handful of counts. The chain uses TRBV2 and TRBJ1-6; possible D gene TRBD1, 5 bases. Between the trimmed V and J ends, which lost 5 bases and 13 bases, there was a span of 24 bases. CDR1 and CDR2 (germline): SNHLY, FYNNEI. The CDR3 has 16 residues. The CDR3 spells CASSQSGDRSFGPLHF. DNA for the CDR3: TGTGCCAGCAGTCAAAGCGGGGACCGATCCTTTGGGCCCCTCCACTTT.

This clone turned up a few times. J is TRBJ2-5 and V is TRBV15, with D uncertain. Looked up from germline, CDR1 is LNHNV and CDR2 is YYDKDF (reference sequence). The CDR3 covers 13 residues. Trimming pared 2 bases from V and 5 bases from J, leaving 9 bases between. The CDR3 sequence is CATSRPPPETQYF. The CDR3 region has the DNA TGTGCCACCAGCAGACCGCCCCCCGAGACCCAGTACTTC. Full variable domain (remainder filled in from reference TRBV15 and TRBJ2-5): DAMVIQNPRYQVTQFGKPVTLSCSQTLNHNVMYWYQQKSSQAPKLLFHYYDKDFNNEADTPDNFQSRRPNTSFCFLDIRSPGLGDTAMYLCATSRPPPETQYFGPGTRLLVL.

The table lists this clone with a few counts. The chain employs TRBV7-3 and TRBJ2-1, with TRBD2 matching over 13 bases. The ends lost 4 bases at V and 6 bases at J; junction bases unmatched: 3. Germline CDR1 reads SGHTA; CDR2 reads FQGTGA. The CDR3 contains 15 residues. CDR3 amino acids: CASSSRLAGGNEQFF. The CDR3 nucleotides are TGTGCCAGCAGCTCACGACTAGCGGGGGGCAATGAGCAGTTCTTC. Complete variable domain (other parts from reference TRBV7-3 and TRBJ2-1): GAGVSQTPSNKVTEKGKYVELRCDPISGHTALYWYRQSLGQGPEFLIYFQGTGAADDSGLPNDRFFAVRPEGSVSTLKIQRTERGDSAVYLCASSSRLAGGNEQFFGPGTRLTVL.

The rearrangement links TRBV27 to TRBJ2-5; D gene ambiguous. CDR1 is MNHEY, CDR2 SMNVEV, per germline (reference sequence). V dropped 2 bases and J dropped 0 bases, with 10 bases sitting between them. This CDR3 region has 15 residues. The DNA of the CDR3 is TGTGCCAGCAGTTTAGGGGTTAAGTACCAAGAGACCCAGTACTTC. Translation gives CASSLGVKYQETQYF.